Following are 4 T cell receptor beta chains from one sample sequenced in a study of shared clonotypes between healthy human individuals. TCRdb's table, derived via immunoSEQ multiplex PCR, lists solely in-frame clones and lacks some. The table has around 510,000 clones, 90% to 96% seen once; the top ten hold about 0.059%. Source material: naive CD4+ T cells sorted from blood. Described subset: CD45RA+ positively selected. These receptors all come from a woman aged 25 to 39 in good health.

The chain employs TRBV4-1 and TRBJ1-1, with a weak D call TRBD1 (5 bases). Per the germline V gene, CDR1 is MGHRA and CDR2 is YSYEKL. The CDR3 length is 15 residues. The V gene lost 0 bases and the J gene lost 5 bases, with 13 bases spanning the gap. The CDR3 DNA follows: TGCGCCAGCAGCCAAGAGGACAACCGGAGGACTGAAGCTTTCTTT. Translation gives CASSQEDNRRTEAFF.

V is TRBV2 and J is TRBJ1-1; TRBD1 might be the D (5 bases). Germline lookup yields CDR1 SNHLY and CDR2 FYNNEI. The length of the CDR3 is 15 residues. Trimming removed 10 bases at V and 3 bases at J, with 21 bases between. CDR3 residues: CANEPHFGGDTEAFF. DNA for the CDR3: TGTGCCAACGAGCCCCATTTTGGAGGGGACACTGAAGCTTTCTTT. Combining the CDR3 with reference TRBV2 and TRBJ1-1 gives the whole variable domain EPEVTQTPSHQVTQMGQEVILRCVPISNHLYFYWYRQILGQKVEFLVSFYNNEISEKSEIFDDQFSVERPDGSNFTLKIRSTKLEDSAMYFCANEPHFGGDTEAFFGQGTRLTVV.

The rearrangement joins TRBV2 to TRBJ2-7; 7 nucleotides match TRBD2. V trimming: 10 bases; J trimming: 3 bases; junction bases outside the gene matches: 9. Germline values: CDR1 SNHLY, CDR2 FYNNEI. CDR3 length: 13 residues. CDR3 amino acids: CATSREGNYEQYF. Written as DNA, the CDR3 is TGTGCCACCTCGAGGGAGGGAAACTACGAGCAGTACTTC.

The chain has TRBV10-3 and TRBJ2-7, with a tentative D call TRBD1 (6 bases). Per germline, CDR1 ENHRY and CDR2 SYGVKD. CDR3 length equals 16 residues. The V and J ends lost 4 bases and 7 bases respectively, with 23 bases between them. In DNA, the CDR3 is TGTGCCATCAGTGGAGGCTGGGGCAGCAACCAGGGGGAGCAGTACTTC. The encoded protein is CAISGGWGSNQGEQYF.